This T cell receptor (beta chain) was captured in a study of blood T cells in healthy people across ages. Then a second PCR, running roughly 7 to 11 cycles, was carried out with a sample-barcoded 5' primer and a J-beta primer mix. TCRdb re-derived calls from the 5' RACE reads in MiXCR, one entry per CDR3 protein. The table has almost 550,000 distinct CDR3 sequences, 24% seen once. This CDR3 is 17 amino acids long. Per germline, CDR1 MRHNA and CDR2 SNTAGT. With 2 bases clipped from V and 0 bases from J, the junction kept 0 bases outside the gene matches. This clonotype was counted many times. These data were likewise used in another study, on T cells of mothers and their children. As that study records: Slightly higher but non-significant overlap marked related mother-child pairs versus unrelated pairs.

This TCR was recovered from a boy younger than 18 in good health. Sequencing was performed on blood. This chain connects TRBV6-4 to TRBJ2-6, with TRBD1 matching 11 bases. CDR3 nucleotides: TGTGCCAGCAGTGACGGGACAGGGGGCTCTGGGGCCAACGTCCTGACTTTC. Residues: CASSDGTGGSGANVLTF.